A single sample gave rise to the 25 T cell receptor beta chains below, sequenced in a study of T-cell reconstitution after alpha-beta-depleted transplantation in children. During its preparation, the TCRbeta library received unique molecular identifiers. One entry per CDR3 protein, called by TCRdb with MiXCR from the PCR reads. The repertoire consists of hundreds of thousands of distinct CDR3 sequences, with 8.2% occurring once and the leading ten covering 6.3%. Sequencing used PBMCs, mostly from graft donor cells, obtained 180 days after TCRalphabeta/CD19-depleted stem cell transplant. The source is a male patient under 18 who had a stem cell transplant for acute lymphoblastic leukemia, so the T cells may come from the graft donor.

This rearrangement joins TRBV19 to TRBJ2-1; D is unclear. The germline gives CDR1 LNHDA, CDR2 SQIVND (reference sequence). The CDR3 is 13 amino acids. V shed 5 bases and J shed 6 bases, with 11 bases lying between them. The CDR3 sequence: CASSSEQGNEQFF. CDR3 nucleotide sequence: TGTGCCAGTAGTTCGGAACAAGGCAATGAGCAGTTCTTC.

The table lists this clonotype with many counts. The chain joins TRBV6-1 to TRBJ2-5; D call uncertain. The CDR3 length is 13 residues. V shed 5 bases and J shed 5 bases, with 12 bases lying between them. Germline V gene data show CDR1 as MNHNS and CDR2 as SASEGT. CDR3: CASSKPFWETQYF. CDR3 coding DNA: TGTGCCAGCAGTAAACCCTTCTGGGAGACCCAGTACTTC.

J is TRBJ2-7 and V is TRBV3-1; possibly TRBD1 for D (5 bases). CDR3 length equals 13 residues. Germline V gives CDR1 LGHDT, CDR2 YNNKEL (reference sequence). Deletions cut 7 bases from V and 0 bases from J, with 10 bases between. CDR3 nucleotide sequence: TGTGCCAGCACGGCAGGGCCCTCCTACGAGCAGTACTTC. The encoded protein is CASTAGPSYEQYF.

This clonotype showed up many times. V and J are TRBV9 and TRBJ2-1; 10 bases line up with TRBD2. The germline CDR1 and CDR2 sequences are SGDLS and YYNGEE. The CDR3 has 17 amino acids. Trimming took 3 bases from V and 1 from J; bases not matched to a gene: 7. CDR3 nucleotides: TGTGCCAGCAGCGGGAGAAGCGGGGGGGTGTCCTACAATGAGCAGTTCTTC. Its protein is CASSGRSGGVSYNEQFF.

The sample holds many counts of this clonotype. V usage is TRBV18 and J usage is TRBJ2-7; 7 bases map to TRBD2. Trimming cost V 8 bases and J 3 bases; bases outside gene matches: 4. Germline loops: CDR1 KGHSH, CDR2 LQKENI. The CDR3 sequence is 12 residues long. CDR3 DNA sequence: TGTGCCAGCAGCGGGGAGAACTACGAGCAGTACTTC. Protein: CASSGENYEQYF.

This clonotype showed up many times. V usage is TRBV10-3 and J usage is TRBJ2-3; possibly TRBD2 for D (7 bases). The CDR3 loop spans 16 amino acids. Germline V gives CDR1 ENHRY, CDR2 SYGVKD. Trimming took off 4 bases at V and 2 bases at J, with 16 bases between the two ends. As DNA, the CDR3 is TGTGCCATCAGTGTGGGGAGGGGGACCTCCACAGATACGCAGTATTTT. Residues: CAISVGRGTSTDTQYF.

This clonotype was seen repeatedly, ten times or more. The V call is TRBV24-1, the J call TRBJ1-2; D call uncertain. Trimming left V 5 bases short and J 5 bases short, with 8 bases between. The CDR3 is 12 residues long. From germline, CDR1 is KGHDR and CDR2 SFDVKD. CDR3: CATSVRDYGYTF. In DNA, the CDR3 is TGTGCCACCAGTGTGAGAGATTATGGCTACACCTTC.

CDR3 nucleotides: TGTGCCAGCAGCTTAGTTGGCCGATACACTAATTCACCCCTCCACTTT. Protein sequence: CASSLVGRYTNSPLHF. This rearrangement joins TRBV7-8 to TRBJ1-6; no clear D gene. V lost 1 base and J lost 6, with 13 bases in between. There are 16 residues in the CDR3. CDR1 and CDR2 (germline): SGHVS, FQNEAQ.

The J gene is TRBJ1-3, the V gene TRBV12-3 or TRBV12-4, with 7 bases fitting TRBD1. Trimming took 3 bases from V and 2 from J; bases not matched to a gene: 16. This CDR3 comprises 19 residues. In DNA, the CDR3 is TGTGCCAGCAGTTTCGTCAGGGGGGGGAACAGGGAGGCTGGAAACACCATATATTTT. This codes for CASSFVRGGNREAGNTIYF.

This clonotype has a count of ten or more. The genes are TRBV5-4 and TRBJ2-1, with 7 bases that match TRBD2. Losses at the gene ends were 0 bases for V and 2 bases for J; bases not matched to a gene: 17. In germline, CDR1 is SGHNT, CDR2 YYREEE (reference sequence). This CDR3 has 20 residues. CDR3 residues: CASSLVYLGNLRGTYNEQFF. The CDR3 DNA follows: TGTGCCAGCAGCTTGGTGTACCTGGGGAACCTGCGGGGGACCTACAATGAGCAGTTCTTC.

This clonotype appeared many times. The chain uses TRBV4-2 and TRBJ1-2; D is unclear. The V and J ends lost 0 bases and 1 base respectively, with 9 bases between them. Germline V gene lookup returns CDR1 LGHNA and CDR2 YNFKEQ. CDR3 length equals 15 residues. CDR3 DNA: TGTGCCAGCAGCCAAGAAAGGCAGCTTAACTATGGCTACACCTTC. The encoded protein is CASSQERQLNYGYTF.

The CDR3 DNA is TGTGCCAGCAGCCCCCGGGGACTGACCTCTGGGGCCAACGTCCTGACTTTC. Its protein is CASSPRGLTSGANVLTF. This sequence joins TRBV7-9 and TRBJ2-6; maybe TRBD2 (6 bases). Deletions cut 5 bases from V and 0 bases from J, with 14 bases between. Germline V lookup: CDR1 SEHNR, CDR2 FQNEAQ (reference sequence). This CDR3 contains 17 residues.

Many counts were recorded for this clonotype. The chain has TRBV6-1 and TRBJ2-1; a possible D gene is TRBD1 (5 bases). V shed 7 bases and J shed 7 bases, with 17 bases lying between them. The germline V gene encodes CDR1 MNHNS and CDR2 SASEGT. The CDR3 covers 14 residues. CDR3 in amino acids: CASTTNRFSNEQFF. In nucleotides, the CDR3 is TGTGCCAGCACTACTAACAGGTTTTCGAATGAGCAGTTCTTC.

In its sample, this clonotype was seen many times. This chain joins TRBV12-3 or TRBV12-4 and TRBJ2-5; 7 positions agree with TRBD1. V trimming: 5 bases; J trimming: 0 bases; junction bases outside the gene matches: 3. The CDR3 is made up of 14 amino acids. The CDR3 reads CASSLDRDQETQYF. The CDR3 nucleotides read TGTGCCAGCAGTCTCGACAGGGACCAAGAGACCCAGTACTTC.

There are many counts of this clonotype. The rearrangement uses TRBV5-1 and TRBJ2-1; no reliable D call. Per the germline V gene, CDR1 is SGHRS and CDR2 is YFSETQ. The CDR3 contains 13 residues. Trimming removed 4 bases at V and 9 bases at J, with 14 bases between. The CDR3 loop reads CASSPNTSGEQFF. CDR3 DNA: TGCGCCAGCAGCCCTAACACCTCCGGTGAGCAGTTCTTC.

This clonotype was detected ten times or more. CDR3 sequence: CATSDTTGSSYNEQFF. As DNA, the CDR3 is TGTGCCACCAGTGACACGACAGGGAGCTCCTACAATGAGCAGTTCTTC. This rearrangement joins TRBV24-1 to TRBJ2-1; 7 bases map to TRBD1. The J segment lost 0 bases and the V segment lost 4 bases, leaving 5 bases of the junction unmatched. The V gene's germline CDR1 is KGHDR and CDR2 SFDVKD. CDR3 length: 16 residues.

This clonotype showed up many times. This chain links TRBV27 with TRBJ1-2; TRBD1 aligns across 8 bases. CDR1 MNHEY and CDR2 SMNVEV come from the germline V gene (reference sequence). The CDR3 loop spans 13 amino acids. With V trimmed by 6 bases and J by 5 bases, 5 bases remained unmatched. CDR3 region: CASSQRQGYGYTF. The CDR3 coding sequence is TGTGCCAGCAGCCAACGACAGGGGTATGGCTACACCTTC.

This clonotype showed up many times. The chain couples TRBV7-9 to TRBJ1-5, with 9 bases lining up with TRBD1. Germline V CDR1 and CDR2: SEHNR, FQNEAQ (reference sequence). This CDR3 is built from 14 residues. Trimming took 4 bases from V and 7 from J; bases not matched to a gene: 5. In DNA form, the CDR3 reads TGTGCCAGCAGCTCAGGGGACAGGGACCAGCCCCAGCATTTT. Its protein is CASSSGDRDQPQHF.

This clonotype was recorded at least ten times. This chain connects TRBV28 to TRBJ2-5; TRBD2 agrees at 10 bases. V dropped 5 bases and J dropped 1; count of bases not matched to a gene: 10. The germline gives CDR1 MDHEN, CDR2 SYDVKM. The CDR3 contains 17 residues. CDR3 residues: CASSQPPSGSPQETQYF. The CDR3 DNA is TGTGCCAGCAGTCAACCCCCTAGCGGGAGTCCCCAAGAGACCCAGTACTTC. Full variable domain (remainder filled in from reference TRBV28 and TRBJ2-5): DVKVTQSSRYLVKRTGEKVFLECVQDMDHENMFWYRQDPGLGLRLIYFSYDVKMKEKGDIPEGYSVSREKKERFSLILESASTNQTSMYLCASSQPPSGSPQETQYFGPGTRLLVL.

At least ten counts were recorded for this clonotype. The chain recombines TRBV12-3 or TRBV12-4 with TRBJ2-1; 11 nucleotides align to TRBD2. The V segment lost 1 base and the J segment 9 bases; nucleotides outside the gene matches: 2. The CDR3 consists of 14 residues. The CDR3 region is CASSLGSGRGEQFF. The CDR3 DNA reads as TGTGCCAGCAGTTTAGGTAGCGGGAGGGGTGAGCAGTTCTTC.

The CDR3 sequence: CASSIDLGRDNEQFF. The CDR3 nucleotides read TGTGCCAGTAGTATAGATCTCGGCAGGGACAATGAGCAGTTCTTC. The chain employs TRBV19 and TRBJ2-1, with TRBD1 as a possible D gene (5 bases). Germline values: CDR1 LNHDA, CDR2 SQIVND (reference sequence). The CDR3 totals 15 residues. Trimming took 0 bases from V and 5 from J, leaving 11 bases between them.

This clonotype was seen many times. DNA of the CDR3: TGTGCCAGCAGCCAAGGGGGTAGGAGGAGCATTCAGTACTTC. Its translation is CASSQGGRRSIQYF. This chain joins TRBV14 and TRBJ2-4, with a tentative D call TRBD2 (5 bases). The germline CDR1 and CDR2 sequences are SGHDN and FVKESK. The V end lost 1 base, the J end lost 9 bases, and 13 bases lay between the germline ends. The CDR3 totals 14 residues.

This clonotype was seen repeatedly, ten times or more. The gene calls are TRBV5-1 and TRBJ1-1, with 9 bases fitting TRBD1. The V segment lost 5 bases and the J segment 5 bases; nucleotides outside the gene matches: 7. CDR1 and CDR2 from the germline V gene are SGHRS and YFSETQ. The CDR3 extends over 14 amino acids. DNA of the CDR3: TGCGCCAGCAGGGGGACAGGGCTGGGGACTGAAGCTTTCTTT. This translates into CASRGTGLGTEAFF.

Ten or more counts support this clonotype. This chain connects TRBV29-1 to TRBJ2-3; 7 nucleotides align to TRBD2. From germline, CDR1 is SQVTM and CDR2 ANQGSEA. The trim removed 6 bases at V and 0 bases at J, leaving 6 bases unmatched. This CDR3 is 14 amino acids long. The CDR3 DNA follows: TGCAGCGTCGACCTAGCGGCTAGCACAGATACGCAGTATTTT. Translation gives CSVDLAASTDTQYF.

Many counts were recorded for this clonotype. The CDR3 sequence is CASSFRAGVHEQYF. The CDR3 region has the DNA TGTGCCAGCAGTTTTCGGGCAGGAGTCCACGAGCAGTACTTC. The rearrangement joins TRBV12-3 or TRBV12-4 to TRBJ2-7; D unresolved. The CDR3 spans 14 residues. Trimming cost V 3 bases and J 5 bases, with 14 bases left between them.